Listed below are T cell receptor beta chains from one sample, sequenced in a study of molecular identifiers for immune sequencing clone quantification. A single record per CDR3 protein comes from TCRdb applying MiXCR to the PCR reads. The data contain about 320,000 distinct CDR3 sequences, about a quarter of them singletons. The sample was naive CD8+ T cells from blood, with Jurkat cell RNA spiked in. The receptors were sampled from a human donor in good health. Some libraries in this study had Jurkat cell RNA spiked in. Both conserved end residues are part of each CDR3. Fields, in order: clone size, V gene, J gene, D gene, CDR3 protein, CDR3 DNA. D genes are given only for firm matches. Part of the rows lack a size; the others show once, few, many or a class for expanded clones.

abundance: few
v_gene: TRBV20-1
j_gene: TRBJ1-1
d_gene: NA
CDR3aa: CSARDTKTGTYTEAFF
CDR3nt: TGCAGTGCTAGAGATACTAAGACAGGCACGTACACTGAAGCTTTCTTT

abundance: NA
v_gene: TRBV19
j_gene: TRBJ2-1
d_gene: TRBD2
CDR3aa: CASSIAVAGAYNEQFF
CDR3nt: TGTGCCAGTAGTATCGCGGTGGCGGGGGCCTACAATGAGCAGTTCTTC

abundance: NA
v_gene: TRBV27
j_gene: TRBJ2-7
d_gene: NA
CDR3aa: CASSLSSLYEQYF
CDR3nt: TGTGCCAGCAGTTTATCGTCCCTCTACGAGCAGTACTTC

abundance: many
v_gene: TRBV12-3/TRBV12-4
j_gene: TRBJ2-3
d_gene: NA
CDR3aa: CASSQQGTTDTQYF
CDR3nt: TGTGCCAGCAGTCAACAGGGTACCACAGATACGCAGTATTTT

abundance: many
v_gene: TRBV7-6
j_gene: TRBJ1-1
d_gene: NA
CDR3aa: CASSFRLDTEAFF
CDR3nt: TGTGCCAGCAGCTTTAGGTTGGACACTGAAGCTTTCTTT

abundance: few
v_gene: TRBV12-3/TRBV12-4
j_gene: TRBJ2-7
d_gene: NA
CDR3aa: CASRNSGTWGYEQYF
CDR3nt: TGTGCCAGCAGAAACTCCGGGACATGGGGTTACGAGCAGTACTTC

abundance: few
v_gene: TRBV27
j_gene: TRBJ1-1
d_gene: NA
CDR3aa: CASSLDTGTEAFF
CDR3nt: TGTGCCAGCAGTTTAGATACGGGCACTGAAGCTTTCTTT

abundance: few
v_gene: TRBV7-2
j_gene: TRBJ1-5
d_gene: NA
CDR3aa: CASSLDRAGPTAQHF
CDR3nt: TGTGCCAGCAGCTTAGATAGGGCAGGCCCCACGGCCCAGCATTTT

abundance: many
v_gene: TRBV2
j_gene: TRBJ2-3
d_gene: NA
CDR3aa: CASSEANAILKADTQYF
CDR3nt: TGTGCCAGCAGTGAAGCCAACGCCATCTTAAAGGCAGATACGCAGTATTTT

abundance: NA
v_gene: TRBV7-9
j_gene: TRBJ2-1
d_gene: TRBD1
CDR3aa: CASSSSWTGTEQFF
CDR3nt: TGTGCCAGCAGTTCTTCTTGGACAGGGACCGAGCAGTTCTTC

abundance: NA
v_gene: TRBV11-2
j_gene: TRBJ2-3
d_gene: NA
CDR3aa: CASNRGSTDTQYF
CDR3nt: TGTGCCAGCAACCGCGGTAGCACAGATACGCAGTATTTT

abundance: few
v_gene: TRBV5-4
j_gene: TRBJ1-6
d_gene: NA
CDR3aa: CASSFDVTNSPLHF
CDR3nt: TGTGCCAGCAGCTTCGACGTTACCAATTCACCCCTCCACTTT

abundance: NA
v_gene: TRBV19
j_gene: TRBJ1-1
d_gene: NA
CDR3aa: CASSMGVLEAFF
CDR3nt: TGTGCCAGTAGTATGGGGGTCCTTGAAGCTTTCTTT

abundance: many
v_gene: TRBV20-1
j_gene: TRBJ1-1
d_gene: NA
CDR3aa: CSARGTGNTEAFF
CDR3nt: TGCAGTGCTAGAGGAACGGGGAACACTGAAGCTTTCTTT

abundance: NA
v_gene: TRBV7-2
j_gene: TRBJ2-3
d_gene: NA
CDR3aa: CASSSWVIGTDTQYF
CDR3nt: TGTGCCAGCAGCTCATGGGTTATTGGCACAGATACGCAGTATTTT

abundance: few
v_gene: TRBV9
j_gene: TRBJ2-5
d_gene: NA
CDR3aa: CASSPPAGGRETQYF
CDR3nt: TGTGCCAGCAGCCCCCCGGCTGGGGGGCGCGAGACCCAGTACTTC

abundance: many
v_gene: TRBV4-3
j_gene: TRBJ1-4
d_gene: NA
CDR3aa: CASSQDAGSGEKLFF
CDR3nt: TGCGCCAGCAGCCAAGATGCAGGGTCGGGTGAAAAACTGTTTTTT

abundance: NA
v_gene: TRBV4-3
j_gene: TRBJ2-1
d_gene: NA
CDR3aa: CASSRRGTSEQFF
CDR3nt: TGCGCCAGCAGCCGGAGGGGGACATCCGAGCAGTTCTTC

abundance: many
v_gene: TRBV24-1
j_gene: TRBJ1-5
d_gene: NA
CDR3aa: CATSDFDSNQPQHF
CDR3nt: TGTGCCACCAGTGATTTTGATTCGAATCAGCCCCAGCATTTT

abundance: many
v_gene: TRBV30
j_gene: TRBJ1-1
d_gene: NA
CDR3aa: CASDRTTANTEAFF
CDR3nt: TGTGCCTCGGACCGGACGACGGCTAACACTGAAGCTTTCTTT

abundance: NA
v_gene: TRBV30
j_gene: TRBJ1-4
d_gene: NA
CDR3aa: CAWSAGTASNEKLFF
CDR3nt: TGTGCCTGGAGTGCTGGCACAGCTTCTAATGAAAAACTGTTTTTT

abundance: many
v_gene: TRBV29-1
j_gene: TRBJ1-1
d_gene: NA
CDR3aa: CSVVKMNTEAFF
CDR3nt: TGCAGCGTTGTAAAGATGAACACTGAAGCTTTCTTT

abundance: NA
v_gene: TRBV29-1
j_gene: TRBJ2-1
d_gene: NA
CDR3aa: CSVEDLFDDWGHYNEQFF
CDR3nt: TGCAGCGTTGAAGATCTCTTCGATGACTGGGGACATTACAATGAGCAGTTCTTC

abundance: few
v_gene: TRBV14
j_gene: TRBJ1-2
d_gene: NA
CDR3aa: CASSQYTGRYNYGYTF
CDR3nt: TGTGCCAGCAGCCAGTATACCGGACGATATAACTATGGCTACACCTTC

abundance: few
v_gene: TRBV27
j_gene: TRBJ1-1
d_gene: NA
CDR3aa: CASNESVETEAFF
CDR3nt: TGTGCCAGCAATGAGAGCGTTGAAACTGAAGCTTTCTTT

abundance: NA
v_gene: TRBV12-3/TRBV12-4
j_gene: TRBJ2-1
d_gene: TRBD1
CDR3aa: CASSTLGTGGEDEQFF
CDR3nt: TGTGCCAGCAGTACGCTTGGGACAGGGGGTGAGGATGAGCAGTTCTTC

abundance: NA
v_gene: TRBV21-1
j_gene: TRBJ1-5
d_gene: NA
CDR3aa: CASSIPFWGNQPQHF
CDR3nt: TGTGCCAGCAGCATACCGTTTTGGGGCAATCAGCCCCAGCATTTT

abundance: NA
v_gene: TRBV4-3
j_gene: TRBJ2-7
d_gene: TRBD2
CDR3aa: CASGQGVPSGGDEQYF
CDR3nt: TGCGCCAGCGGCCAAGGGGTTCCTAGCGGGGGGGATGAGCAGTACTTC

abundance: many
v_gene: TRBV5-1
j_gene: TRBJ2-5
d_gene: NA
CDR3aa: CASSRETQYF
CDR3nt: TGCGCCAGCAGTCGGGAGACCCAGTACTTC

abundance: NA
v_gene: TRBV13
j_gene: TRBJ2-1
d_gene: TRBD2
CDR3aa: CASSLPSETSGSAYNEQFF
CDR3nt: TGTGCCAGCAGCTTACCCTCTGAGACTAGCGGGAGCGCCTACAATGAGCAGTTCTTC

abundance: many
v_gene: TRBV29-1
j_gene: TRBJ1-2
d_gene: NA
CDR3aa: CSVEAGFGYTF
CDR3nt: TGCAGCGTTGAGGCCGGCTTTGGCTACACCTTC

abundance: few
v_gene: TRBV20-1
j_gene: TRBJ2-6
d_gene: NA
CDR3aa: CSARDGRTGANVLTF
CDR3nt: TGCAGTGCTAGAGATGGGAGGACTGGGGCCAACGTCCTGACTTTC

abundance: few
v_gene: TRBV6-5
j_gene: TRBJ1-1
d_gene: NA
CDR3aa: CASSYEGVGKNTEAFF
CDR3nt: TGTGCCAGCAGTTACGAGGGGGTTGGGAAAAACACTGAAGCTTTCTTT

abundance: NA
v_gene: TRBV4-1
j_gene: TRBJ2-7
d_gene: NA
CDR3aa: CASSHRLEWYEQYF
CDR3nt: TGCGCCAGCAGCCACCGACTAGAGTGGTACGAGCAGTACTTC

abundance: few
v_gene: TRBV3-1
j_gene: TRBJ2-3
d_gene: TRBD2
CDR3aa: CASSQAGPSGRVTDTQYF
CDR3nt: TGTGCCAGCAGCCAAGCAGGTCCTAGCGGGAGAGTCACAGATACGCAGTATTTT